The entry that follows covers one TCR beta chain sequence. Its target is not known. This record belongs to a study of CXCR3-negative and CXCR3-positive naive CD8 T cells. Study background: For each library, about 1.5 +/- 0.3 million TRB reads were obtained, around 140 million in total.

Findings and limits, study-wide: Relative to CXCR3-negative naive cells, CXCR3-positive naive cells had more hydrophobic TRB CDR3s. TRBV-TRBJ usage was similar across naive CXCR3 subsets but distinct in memory cells.

Germline V gene lookup returns CDR1 LGHNA and CDR2 YSLEER. This CDR3 spans 16 amino acids. With UMI labels, 5' RACE was used to prepare the TRB cDNA libraries. TCRdb reanalyzed the 5' RACE reads and collapses them to one entry per CDR3 protein, without DNA. The table lists some 50,000 distinct CDR3 sequences, with about 1.6% in the top ten. Sequenced sample: naive CXCR3- CD8+ T cells from blood. Subset denoted: CD45RO-CCR7+CD27+CD95- naive CD8+ T cells lacking CXCR3 (TNR3-). The receptor was derived from a human donor in good health. Some clones in this sample may be carry-over from other donors' samples. The chain employs TRBV4-3 and TRBJ2-3; checking the TCRdb D call of TRBD1 is not possible without DNA. CDR3 sequence: CASSPRVGVPADTQYF.